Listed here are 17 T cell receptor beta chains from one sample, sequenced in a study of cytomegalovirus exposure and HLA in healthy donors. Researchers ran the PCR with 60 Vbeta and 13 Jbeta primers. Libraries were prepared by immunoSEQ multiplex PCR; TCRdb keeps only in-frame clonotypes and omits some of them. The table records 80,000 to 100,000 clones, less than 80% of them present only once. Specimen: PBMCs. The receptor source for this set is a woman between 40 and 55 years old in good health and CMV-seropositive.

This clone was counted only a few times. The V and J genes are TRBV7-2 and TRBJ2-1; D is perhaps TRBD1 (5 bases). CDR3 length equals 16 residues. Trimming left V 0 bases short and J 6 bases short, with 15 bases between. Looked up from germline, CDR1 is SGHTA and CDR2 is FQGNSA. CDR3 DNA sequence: TGTGCCAGCAGCTTAGCCCACCTGGACAAATCCAATGAGCAGTTCTTC. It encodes CASSLAHLDKSNEQFF.

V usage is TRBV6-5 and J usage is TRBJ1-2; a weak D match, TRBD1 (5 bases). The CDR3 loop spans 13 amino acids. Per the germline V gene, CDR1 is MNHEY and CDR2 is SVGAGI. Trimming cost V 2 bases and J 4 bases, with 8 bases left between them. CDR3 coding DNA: TGTGCCAGCAGTTACGGGGGGGGCTATGGCTACACCTTC. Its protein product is CASSYGGGYGYTF.

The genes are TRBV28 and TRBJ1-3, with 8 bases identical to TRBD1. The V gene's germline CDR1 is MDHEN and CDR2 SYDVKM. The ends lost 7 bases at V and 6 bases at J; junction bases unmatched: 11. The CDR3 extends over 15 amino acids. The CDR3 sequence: CASTPQAGGENTIYF. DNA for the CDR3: TGTGCCAGCACCCCCCAGGCAGGGGGCGAAAACACCATATATTTT.

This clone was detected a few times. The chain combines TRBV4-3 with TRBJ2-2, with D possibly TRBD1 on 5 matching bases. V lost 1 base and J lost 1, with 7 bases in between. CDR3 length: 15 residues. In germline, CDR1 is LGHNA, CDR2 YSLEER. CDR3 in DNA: TGCGCCAGCAGCCAAGGTCAGGGGAACACCGGGGAGCTGTTTTTT. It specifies CASSQGQGNTGELFF.

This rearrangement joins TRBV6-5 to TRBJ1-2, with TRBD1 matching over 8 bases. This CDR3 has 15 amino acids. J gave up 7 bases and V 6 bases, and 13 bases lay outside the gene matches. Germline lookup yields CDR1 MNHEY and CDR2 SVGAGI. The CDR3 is CASSPQLTGVGGYTF. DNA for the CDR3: TGTGCCAGCAGCCCCCAACTGACAGGGGTAGGTGGCTACACCTTC.

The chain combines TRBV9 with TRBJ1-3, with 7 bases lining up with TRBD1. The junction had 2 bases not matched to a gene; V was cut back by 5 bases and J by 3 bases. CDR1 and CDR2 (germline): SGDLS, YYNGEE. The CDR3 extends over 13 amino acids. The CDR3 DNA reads TGTGCCAGCAGTACAGGGGATGGAAACACCATATATTTT. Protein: CASSTGDGNTIYF.

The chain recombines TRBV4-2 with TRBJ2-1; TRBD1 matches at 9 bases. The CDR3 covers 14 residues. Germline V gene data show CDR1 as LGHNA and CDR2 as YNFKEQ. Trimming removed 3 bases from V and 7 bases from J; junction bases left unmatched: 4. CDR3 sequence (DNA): TGTGCCAGCAGCCAGGGGACAGGGAATAATGAGCAGTTCTTC. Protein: CASSQGTGNNEQFF.

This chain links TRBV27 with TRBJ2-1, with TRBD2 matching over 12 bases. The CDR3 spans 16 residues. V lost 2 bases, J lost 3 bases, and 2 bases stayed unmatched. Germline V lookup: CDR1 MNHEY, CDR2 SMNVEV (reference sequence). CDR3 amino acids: CASSLPGLAGYNEQFF. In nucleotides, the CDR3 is TGTGCCAGCAGTTTACCGGGACTAGCGGGCTACAATGAGCAGTTCTTC.

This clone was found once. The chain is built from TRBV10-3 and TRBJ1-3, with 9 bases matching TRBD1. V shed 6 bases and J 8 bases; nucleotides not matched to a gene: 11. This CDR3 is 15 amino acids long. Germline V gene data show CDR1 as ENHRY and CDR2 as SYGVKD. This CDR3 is CAISRDREVTDTIYF. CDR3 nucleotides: TGTGCCATCAGCCGGGACAGGGAAGTTACGGACACCATATATTTT.

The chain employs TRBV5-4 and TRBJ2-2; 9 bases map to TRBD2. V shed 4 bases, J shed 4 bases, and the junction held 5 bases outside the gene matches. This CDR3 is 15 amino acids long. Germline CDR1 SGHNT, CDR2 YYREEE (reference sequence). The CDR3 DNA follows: TGTGCCAGCAGCCCCAGCGGGAGGAGCACCGGGGAGCTGTTTTTT. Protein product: CASSPSGRSTGELFF. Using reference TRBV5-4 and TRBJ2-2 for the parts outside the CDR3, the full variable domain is ETGVTQSPTHLIKTRGQQVTLRCSSQSGHNTVSWYQQALGQGPQFIFQYYREEENGRGNFPPRFSGLQFPNYSSELNVNALELDDSALYLCASSPSGRSTGELFFGEGSRLTVL.

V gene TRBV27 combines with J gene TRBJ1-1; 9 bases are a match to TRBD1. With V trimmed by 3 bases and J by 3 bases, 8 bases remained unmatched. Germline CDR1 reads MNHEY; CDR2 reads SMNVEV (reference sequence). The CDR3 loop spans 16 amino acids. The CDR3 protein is CASSFHRGRGDTEAFF. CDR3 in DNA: TGTGCCAGCAGTTTCCACAGGGGGCGCGGGGACACTGAAGCTTTCTTT.

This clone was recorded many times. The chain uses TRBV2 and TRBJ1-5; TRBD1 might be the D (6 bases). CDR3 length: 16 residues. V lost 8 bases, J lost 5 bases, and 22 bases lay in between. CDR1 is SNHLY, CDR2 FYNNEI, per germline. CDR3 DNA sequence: TGTGCCAGCGGGGACTCACGGGGGGCCTCCTATCAGCCCCAGCATTTT. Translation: CASGDSRGASYQPQHF.

CDR3 DNA: TGCGCCAGCAGCCCGGGGACTAGCGGGAGCACTAGCACAGATACGCAGTATTTT. This encodes CASSPGTSGSTSTDTQYF. The chain combines TRBV5-1 with TRBJ2-3, with TRBD2 matching 14 bases. Unmatched junction bases numbered 7, after V lost 4 bases and J lost 0 bases. CDR1 is SGHRS, CDR2 YFSETQ, per germline. This CDR3 contains 18 residues.

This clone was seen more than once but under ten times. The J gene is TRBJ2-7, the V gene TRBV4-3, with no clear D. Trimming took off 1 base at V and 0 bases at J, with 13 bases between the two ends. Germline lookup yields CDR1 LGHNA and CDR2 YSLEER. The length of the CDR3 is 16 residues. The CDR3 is CASSQVTSGSSYEQYF. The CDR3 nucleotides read TGCGCCAGCAGCCAAGTAACCTCGGGTAGCTCCTACGAGCAGTACTTC.

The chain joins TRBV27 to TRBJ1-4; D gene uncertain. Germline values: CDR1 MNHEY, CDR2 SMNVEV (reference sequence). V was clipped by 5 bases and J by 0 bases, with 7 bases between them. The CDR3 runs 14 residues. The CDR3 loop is CASSPLTTNEKLFF. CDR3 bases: TGTGCCAGCAGTCCACTCACAACTAATGAAAAACTGTTTTTT.

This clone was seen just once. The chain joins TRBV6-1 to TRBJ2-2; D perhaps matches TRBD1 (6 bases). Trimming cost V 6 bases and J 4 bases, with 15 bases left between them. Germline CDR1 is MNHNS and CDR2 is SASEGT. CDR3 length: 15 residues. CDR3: CASSFNTGSTGELFF. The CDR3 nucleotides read TGTGCCAGCAGCTTTAATACAGGGAGCACCGGGGAGCTGTTTTTT.

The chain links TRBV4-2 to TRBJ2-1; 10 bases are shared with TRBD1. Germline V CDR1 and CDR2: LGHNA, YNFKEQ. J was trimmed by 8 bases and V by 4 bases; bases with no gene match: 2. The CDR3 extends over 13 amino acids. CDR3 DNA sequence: TGTGCCAGCAGCCTCGGGACAGGGGATGAGCAGTTCTTC. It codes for CASSLGTGDEQFF.